This T cell receptor beta chain was found in a study of technical replicates of blood from several donors. TCRdb keeps only in-frame clones here, not all; method: immunoSEQ multiplex PCR. The sample yields some 79,000 clones, roughly 92% seen once. The length of the CDR3 is 16 residues. Germline CDR1 is SGHKS and CDR2 is YYEKEE (reference sequence). V dropped 4 bases and J dropped 3 bases, with 19 bases sitting between them. Only a few counts were recorded for this clone. The sample taken for sequencing was T cells isolated from PBMCs. This clonotype originated in a human donor in good health. The chain carries TRBV5-5 and TRBJ1-1; D is perhaps TRBD1 (6 bases). The CDR3 nucleotides read TGTGCCAGCAGCCCTCCCCGGACAGAGAGGGACACTGAAGCTTTCTTT. This codes for CASSPPRTERDTEAFF.